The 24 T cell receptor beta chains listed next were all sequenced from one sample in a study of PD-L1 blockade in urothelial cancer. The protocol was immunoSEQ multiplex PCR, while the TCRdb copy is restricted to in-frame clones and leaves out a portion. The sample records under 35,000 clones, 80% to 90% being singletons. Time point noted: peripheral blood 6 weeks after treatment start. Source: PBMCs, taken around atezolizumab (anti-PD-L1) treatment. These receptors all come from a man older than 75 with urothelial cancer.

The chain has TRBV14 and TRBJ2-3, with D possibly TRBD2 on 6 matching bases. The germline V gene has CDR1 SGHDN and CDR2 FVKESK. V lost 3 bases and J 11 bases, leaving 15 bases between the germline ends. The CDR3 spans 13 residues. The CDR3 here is CASSQGRESVQYF. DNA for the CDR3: TGTGCCAGCAGCCAGGGACGGGAGAGCGTGCAGTATTTT.

The CDR3 coding sequence is TGCGCCAGCAGCTCAGGGGTGTTGGGCACCGGGGAGCTGTTTTTT. Protein product: CASSSGVLGTGELFF. The J gene is TRBJ2-2, the V gene TRBV5-1, with D possibly TRBD1 on 6 matching bases. This CDR3 has 15 amino acids. Trimming stripped 3 bases from V and 4 bases from J, with 13 bases between. Per the germline V gene, CDR1 is SGHRS and CDR2 is YFSETQ.

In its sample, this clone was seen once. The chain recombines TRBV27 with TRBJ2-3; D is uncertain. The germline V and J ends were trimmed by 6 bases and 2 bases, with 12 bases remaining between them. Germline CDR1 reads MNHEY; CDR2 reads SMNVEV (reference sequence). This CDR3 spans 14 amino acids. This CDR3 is CASRGSLFTDTQYF. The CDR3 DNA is TGTGCCAGCAGGGGCAGCCTTTTCACAGATACGCAGTATTTT.

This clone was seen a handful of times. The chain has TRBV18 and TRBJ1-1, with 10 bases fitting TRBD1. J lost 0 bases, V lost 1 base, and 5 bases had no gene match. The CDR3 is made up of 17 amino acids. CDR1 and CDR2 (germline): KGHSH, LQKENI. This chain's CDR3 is CASSPQDRGTMNTEAFF. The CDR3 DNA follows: TGTGCCAGCTCACCACAGGACAGGGGGACCATGAACACTGAAGCTTTCTTT.

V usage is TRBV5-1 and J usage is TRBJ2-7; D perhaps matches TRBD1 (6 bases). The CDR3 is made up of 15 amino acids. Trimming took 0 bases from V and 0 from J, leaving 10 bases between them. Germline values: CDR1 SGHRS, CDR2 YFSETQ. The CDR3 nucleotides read TGCGCCAGCAGCTTGGAGCAGGGGCACTCCTACGAGCAGTACTTC. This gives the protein CASSLEQGHSYEQYF. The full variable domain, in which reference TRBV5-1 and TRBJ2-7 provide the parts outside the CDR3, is KAGVTQTPRYLIKTRGQQVTLSCSPISGHRSVSWYQQTPGQGLQFLFEYFSETQRNKGNFPGRFSGRQFSNSRSEMNVSTLELGDSALYLCASSLEQGHSYEQYFGPGTRLTVT.

CDR3 in DNA: TGTGCCAGCAGCTTGGCCCGAAAAACAGCAACTAGCAATCAGCCCCAGCATTTT. This sequence encodes CASSLARKTATSNQPQHF. The gene calls are TRBV5-8 and TRBJ1-5; D call uncertain. With 0 bases removed from V and 0 bases from J, the gap between germline ends came to 16 bases. The germline V gene encodes CDR1 SGHTS and CDR2 YDEGEE. CDR3 length equals 18 residues. Using reference TRBV5-8 and TRBJ1-5 for the parts outside the CDR3, the full variable domain is EAGVTQSPTHLIKTRGQQATLRCSPISGHTSVYWYQQALGLGLQFLLWYDEGEERNRGNFPPRFSGRQFPNYSSELNVNALELEDSALYLCASSLARKTATSNQPQHFGDGTRLSIL.

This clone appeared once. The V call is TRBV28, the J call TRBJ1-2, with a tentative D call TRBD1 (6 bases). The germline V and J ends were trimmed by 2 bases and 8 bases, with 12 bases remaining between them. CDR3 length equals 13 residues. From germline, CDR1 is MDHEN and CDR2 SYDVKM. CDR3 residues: CASSLGQLRGYTF. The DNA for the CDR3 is TGTGCCAGCAGTTTAGGACAGCTTCGGGGCTACACCTTC.

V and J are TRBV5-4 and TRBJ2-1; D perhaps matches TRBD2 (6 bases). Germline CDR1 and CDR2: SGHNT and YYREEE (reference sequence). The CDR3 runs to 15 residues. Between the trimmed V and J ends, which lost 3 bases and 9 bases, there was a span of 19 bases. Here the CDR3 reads CASSSAFRGIGEQFF. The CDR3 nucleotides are TGTGCCAGCAGCTCCGCCTTCCGGGGGATAGGTGAGCAGTTCTTC.

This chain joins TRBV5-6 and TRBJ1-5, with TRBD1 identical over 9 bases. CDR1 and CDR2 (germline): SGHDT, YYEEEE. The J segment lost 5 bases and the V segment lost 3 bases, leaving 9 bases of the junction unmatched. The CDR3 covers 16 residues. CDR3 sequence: CASSYHRGQFDQPQHF. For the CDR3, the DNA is TGTGCCAGCAGCTACCACAGGGGGCAGTTCGATCAGCCCCAGCATTTT.

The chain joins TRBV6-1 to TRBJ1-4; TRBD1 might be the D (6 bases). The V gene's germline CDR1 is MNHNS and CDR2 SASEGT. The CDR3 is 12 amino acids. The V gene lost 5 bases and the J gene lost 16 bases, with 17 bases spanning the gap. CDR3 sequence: CASSSGQFFSFF. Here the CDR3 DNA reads TGTGCCAGCAGTTCCGGACAGTTTTTCTCGTTTTTT.

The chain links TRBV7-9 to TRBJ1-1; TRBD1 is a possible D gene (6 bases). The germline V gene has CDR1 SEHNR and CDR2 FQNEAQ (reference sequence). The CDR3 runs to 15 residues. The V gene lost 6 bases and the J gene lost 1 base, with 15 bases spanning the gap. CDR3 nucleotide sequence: TGTGCCAGCAGTCAGCGGAGCAGGGGGAACACTGAAGCTTTCTTT. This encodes CASSQRSRGNTEAFF. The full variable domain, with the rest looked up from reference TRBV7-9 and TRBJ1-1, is DTGVSQNPRHKITKRGQNVTFRCDPISEHNRLYWYRQTLGQGPEFLTYFQNEAQLEKSRLLSDRFSAERPKGSFSTLEIQRTEQGDSAMYLCASSQRSRGNTEAFFGQGTRLTVV.

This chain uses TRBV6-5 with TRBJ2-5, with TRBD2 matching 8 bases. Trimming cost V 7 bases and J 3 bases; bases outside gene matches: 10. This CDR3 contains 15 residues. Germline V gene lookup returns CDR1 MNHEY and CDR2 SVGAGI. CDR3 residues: CASNLLAGREETQYF. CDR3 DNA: TGTGCCAGCAATCTATTAGCGGGACGGGAAGAGACCCAGTACTTC.

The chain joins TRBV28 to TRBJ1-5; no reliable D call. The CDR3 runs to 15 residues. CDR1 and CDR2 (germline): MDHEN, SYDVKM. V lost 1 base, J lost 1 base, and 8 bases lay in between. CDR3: CASSLYLASNQPQHF. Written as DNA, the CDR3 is TGTGCCAGCAGTTTATACCTAGCCAGCAATCAGCCCCAGCATTTT.

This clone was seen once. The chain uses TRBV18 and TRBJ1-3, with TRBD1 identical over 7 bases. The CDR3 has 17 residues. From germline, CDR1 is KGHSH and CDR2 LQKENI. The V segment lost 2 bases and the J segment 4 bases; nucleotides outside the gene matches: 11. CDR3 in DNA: TGTGCCAGCTCACCATCACCAGGGGGGAGAGCGGGAAACACCATATATTTT. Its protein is CASSPSPGGRAGNTIYF.

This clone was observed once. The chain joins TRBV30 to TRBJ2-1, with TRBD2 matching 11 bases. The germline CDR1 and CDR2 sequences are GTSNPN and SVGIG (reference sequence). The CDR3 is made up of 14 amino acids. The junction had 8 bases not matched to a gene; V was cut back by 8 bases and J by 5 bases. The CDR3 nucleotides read TGTGCCCGGGCCACGGGACTAGCGGACAATGAGCAGTTCTTC. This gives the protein CARATGLADNEQFF.

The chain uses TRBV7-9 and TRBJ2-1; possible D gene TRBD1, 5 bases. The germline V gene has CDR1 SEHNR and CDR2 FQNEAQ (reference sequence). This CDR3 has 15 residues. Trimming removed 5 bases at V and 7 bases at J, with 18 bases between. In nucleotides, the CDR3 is TGTGCCAGCAGCCCCACAGCAAAACAGGTTAATGAGCAGTTCTTC. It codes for CASSPTAKQVNEQFF.

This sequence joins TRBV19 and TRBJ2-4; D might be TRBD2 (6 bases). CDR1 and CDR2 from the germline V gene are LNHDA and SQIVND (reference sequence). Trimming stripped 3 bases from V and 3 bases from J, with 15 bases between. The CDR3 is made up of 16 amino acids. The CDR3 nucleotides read TGTGCCAGTAGTATCGGCGGGGAATATGGCAAAAACATTCAGTACTTC. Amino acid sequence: CASSIGGEYGKNIQYF.

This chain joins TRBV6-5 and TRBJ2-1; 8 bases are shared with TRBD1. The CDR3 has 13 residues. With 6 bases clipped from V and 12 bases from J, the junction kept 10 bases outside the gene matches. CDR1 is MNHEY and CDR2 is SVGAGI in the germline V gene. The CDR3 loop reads CASRRGTGAGQFF. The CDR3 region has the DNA TGTGCCAGCAGGCGCGGGACAGGCGCTGGGCAGTTCTTC.

CDR3 protein: CASKNRDRFTDTQYF. CDR3 sequence (DNA): TGCGCCAGCAAGAACAGGGACAGGTTCACAGATACGCAGTATTTT. This chain links TRBV5-1 with TRBJ2-3, with TRBD1 identical over 8 bases. The CDR3 extends over 15 amino acids. The V segment lost 6 bases and the J segment 2 bases; nucleotides outside the gene matches: 8. Germline CDR1 is SGHRS and CDR2 is YFSETQ. The whole variable domain, filled in from reference TRBV5-1 and TRBJ2-3, reads KAGVTQTPRYLIKTRGQQVTLSCSPISGHRSVSWYQQTPGQGLQFLFEYFSETQRNKGNFPGRFSGRQFSNSRSEMNVSTLELGDSALYLCASKNRDRFTDTQYFGPGTRLTVL.

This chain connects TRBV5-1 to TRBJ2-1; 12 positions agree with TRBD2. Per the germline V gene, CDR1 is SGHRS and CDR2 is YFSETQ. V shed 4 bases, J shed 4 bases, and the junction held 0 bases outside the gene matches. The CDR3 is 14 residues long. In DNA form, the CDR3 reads TGCGCCAGCAGCGGGACTAGCGGGTACAATGAGCAGTTCTTC. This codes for CASSGTSGYNEQFF.

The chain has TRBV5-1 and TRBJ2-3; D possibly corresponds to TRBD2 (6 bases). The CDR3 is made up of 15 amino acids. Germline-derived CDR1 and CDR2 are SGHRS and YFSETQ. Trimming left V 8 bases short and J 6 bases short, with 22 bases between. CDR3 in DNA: TGCGCCAGTGATCAGCAGGGAGGAGCTTTGGATACGCAGTATTTT. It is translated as CASDQQGGALDTQYF.

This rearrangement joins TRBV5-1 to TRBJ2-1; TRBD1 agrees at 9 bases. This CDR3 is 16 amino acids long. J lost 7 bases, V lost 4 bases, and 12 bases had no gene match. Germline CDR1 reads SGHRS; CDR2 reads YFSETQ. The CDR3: CASSVSNGGTGNEQFF. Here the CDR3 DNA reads TGCGCCAGCAGCGTGAGTAACGGCGGGACAGGGAATGAGCAGTTCTTC.

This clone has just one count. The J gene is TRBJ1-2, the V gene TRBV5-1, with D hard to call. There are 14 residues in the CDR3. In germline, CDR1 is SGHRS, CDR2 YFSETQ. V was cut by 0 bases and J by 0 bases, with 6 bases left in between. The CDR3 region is CASSLDTTNYGYTF. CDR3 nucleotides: TGCGCCAGCAGCTTGGACACAACTAACTATGGCTACACCTTC.

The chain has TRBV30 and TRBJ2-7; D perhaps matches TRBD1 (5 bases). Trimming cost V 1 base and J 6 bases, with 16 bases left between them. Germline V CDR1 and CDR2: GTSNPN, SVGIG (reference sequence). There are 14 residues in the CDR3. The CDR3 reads CAWSELSRVGEQYF. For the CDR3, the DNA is TGTGCCTGGAGTGAATTATCCAGGGTAGGCGAGCAGTACTTC.